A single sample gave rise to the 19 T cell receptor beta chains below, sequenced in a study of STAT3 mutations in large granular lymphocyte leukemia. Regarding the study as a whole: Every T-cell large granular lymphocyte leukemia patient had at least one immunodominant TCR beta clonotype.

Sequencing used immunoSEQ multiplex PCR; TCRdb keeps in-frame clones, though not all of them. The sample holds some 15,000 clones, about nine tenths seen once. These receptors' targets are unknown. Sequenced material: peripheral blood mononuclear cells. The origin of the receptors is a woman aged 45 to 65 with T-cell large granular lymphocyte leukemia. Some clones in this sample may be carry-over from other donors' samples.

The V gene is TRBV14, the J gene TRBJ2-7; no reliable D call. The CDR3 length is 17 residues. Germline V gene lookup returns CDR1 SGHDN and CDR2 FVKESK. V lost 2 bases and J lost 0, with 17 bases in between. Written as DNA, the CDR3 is TGTGCCAGCAGCCAATCCCCGTCGGGCGGACCCTCCTACGAGCAGTACTTC. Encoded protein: CASSQSPSGGPSYEQYF.

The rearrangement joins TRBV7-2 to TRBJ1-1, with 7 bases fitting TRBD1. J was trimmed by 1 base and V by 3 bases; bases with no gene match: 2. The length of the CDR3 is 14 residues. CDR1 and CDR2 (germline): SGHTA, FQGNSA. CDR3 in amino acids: CASSFNRGNTEAFF. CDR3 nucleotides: TGTGCCAGCAGCTTCAACAGGGGGAACACTGAAGCTTTCTTT.

CDR3 sequence: CASRLDSYEQYF. The CDR3 DNA sequence: TGTGCCAGCAGGCTCGACAGCTACGAGCAGTACTTC. The J gene is TRBJ2-7, the V gene TRBV6-5; TRBD1 might be the D (5 bases). From germline, CDR1 is MNHEY and CDR2 SVGAGI. This CDR3 has 12 amino acids. V was shortened by 6 bases and J by 3 bases, with 9 bases between the two germline ends.

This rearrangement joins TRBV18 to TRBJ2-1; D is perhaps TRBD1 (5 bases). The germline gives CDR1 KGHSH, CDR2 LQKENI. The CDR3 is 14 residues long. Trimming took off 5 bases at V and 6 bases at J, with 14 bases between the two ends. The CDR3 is CASSGSTGPNEQFF. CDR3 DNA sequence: TGTGCCAGCTCAGGTAGTACAGGTCCCAATGAGCAGTTCTTC.

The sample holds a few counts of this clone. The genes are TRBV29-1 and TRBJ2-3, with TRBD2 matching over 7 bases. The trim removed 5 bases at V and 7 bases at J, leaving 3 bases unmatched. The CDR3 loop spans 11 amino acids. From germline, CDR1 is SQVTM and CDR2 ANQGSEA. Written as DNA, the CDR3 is TGCAGCGTTAGGGGACTAAATACGCAGTATTTT. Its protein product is CSVRGLNTQYF.

The CDR3 protein is CASSLAGRGRGDTQYF. In nucleotides, the CDR3 is TGTGCCAGCAGCTTGGCCGGGAGGGGCAGGGGAGATACGCAGTATTTT. V is TRBV5-4 and J is TRBJ2-3, with 8 bases aligning to TRBD2. Germline-derived CDR1 and CDR2 are SGHNT and YYREEE (reference sequence). The V and J ends lost 0 bases and 5 bases, in that order; junction bases with no gene match: 8. This CDR3 contains 16 residues.

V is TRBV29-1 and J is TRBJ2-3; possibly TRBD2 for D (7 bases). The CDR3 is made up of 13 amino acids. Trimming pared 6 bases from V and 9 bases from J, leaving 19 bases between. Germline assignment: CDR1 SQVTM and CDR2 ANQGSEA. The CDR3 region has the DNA TGCAGCGTCACCGGGGGCGGGAGTGAAACGCAGTATTTT. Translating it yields CSVTGGGSETQYF.

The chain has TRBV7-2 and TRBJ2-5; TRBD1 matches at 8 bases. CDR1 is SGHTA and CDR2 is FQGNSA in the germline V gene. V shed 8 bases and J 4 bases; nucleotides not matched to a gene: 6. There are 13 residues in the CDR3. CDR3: CASCRGQRETQYF. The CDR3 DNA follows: TGTGCCAGCTGCAGGGGGCAGCGAGAGACCCAGTACTTC.

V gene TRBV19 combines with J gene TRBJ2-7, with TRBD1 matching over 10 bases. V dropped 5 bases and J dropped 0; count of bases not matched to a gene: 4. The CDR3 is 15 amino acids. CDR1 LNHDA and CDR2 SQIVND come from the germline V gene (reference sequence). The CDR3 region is CASSPDRGLSYEQYF. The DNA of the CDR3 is TGTGCCAGTAGTCCCGACAGGGGGCTCTCCTACGAGCAGTACTTC.

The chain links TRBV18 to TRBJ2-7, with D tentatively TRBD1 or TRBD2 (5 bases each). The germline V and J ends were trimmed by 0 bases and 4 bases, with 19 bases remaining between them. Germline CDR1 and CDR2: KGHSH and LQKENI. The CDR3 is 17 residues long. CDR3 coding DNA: TGTGCCAGCTCACCACCGGACTTCCCGAGGGGACGATACGAGCAGTACTTC. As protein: CASSPPDFPRGRYEQYF.

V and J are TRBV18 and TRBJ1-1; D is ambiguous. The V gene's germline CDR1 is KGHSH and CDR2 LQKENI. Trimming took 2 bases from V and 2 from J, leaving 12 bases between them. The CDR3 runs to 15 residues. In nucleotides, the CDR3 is TGTGCCAGCTCACCATTTACAGTTCGCAACACTGAAGCTTTCTTT. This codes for CASSPFTVRNTEAFF.

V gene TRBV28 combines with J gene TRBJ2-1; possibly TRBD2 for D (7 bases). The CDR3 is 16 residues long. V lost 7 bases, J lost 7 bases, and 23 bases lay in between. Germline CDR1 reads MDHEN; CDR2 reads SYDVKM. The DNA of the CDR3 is TGTGCCAGCACCCCGACGGCTCGGGGGGCGAGGAATGAGCAGTTCTTC. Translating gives CASTPTARGARNEQFF.

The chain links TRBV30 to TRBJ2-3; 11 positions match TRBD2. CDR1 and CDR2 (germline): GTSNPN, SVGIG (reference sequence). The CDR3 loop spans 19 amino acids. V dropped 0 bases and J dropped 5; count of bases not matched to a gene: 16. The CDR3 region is CAWSVRSSGRAVYIDTQYF. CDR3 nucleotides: TGTGCCTGGAGTGTACGTAGTAGCGGGAGGGCCGTGTATATAGATACGCAGTATTTT.

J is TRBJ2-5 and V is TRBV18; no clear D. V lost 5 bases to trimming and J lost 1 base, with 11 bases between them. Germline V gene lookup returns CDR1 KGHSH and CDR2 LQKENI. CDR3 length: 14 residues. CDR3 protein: CASSYSALQETQYF. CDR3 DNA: TGTGCCAGCTCATATTCGGCCCTCCAAGAGACCCAGTACTTC.

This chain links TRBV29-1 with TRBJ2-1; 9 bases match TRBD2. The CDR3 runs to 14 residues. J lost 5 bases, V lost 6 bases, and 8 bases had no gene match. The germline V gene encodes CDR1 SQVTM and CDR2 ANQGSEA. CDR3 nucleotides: TGCAGCGTGGTAGCGGGAGTCACCCACAATGAGCAGTTCTTC. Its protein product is CSVVAGVTHNEQFF.

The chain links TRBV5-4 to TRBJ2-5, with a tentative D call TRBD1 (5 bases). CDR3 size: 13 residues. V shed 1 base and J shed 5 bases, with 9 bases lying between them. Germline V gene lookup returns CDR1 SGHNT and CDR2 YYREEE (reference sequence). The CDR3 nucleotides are TGTGCCAGCAGCTTGAGGGGCCTTGAGACCCAGTACTTC. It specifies CASSLRGLETQYF.

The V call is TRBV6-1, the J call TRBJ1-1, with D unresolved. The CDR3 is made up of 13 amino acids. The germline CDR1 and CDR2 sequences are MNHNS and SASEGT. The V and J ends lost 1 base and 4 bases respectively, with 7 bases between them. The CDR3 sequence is CASSEVEGTEAFF. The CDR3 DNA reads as TGTGCCAGCAGTGAAGTGGAGGGCACTGAAGCTTTCTTT.

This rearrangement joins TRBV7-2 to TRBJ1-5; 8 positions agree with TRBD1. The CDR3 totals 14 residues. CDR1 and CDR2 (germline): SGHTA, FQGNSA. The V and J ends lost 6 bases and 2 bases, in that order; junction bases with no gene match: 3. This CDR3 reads CASSQTGGNQPQHF. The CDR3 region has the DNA TGTGCCAGCAGTCAGACAGGGGGCAATCAGCCCCAGCATTTT.

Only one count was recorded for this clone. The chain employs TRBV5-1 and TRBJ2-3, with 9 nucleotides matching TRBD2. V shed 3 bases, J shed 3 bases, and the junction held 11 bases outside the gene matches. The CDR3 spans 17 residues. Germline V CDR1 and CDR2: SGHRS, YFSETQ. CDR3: CASSSLLAGGPTDTQYF. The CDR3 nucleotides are TGCGCCAGCAGCTCACTTCTGGCGGGAGGGCCGACAGATACGCAGTATTTT.